This is a list of T cell receptor beta chains from one sample in a study of cytotoxic CD8 clonotypes in ibrutinib-treated CLL. The method was immunoSEQ multiplex PCR; TCRdb's version includes in-frame clones alone and lacks a portion of them. The profile covers about 140,000 clones, with 80% to 95% appearing a single time and 10% to 13% taken by the ten largest. The sample in question was PBMCs, obtained after 12 months of ibrutinib treatment. Source of these receptors: a human donor with chronic lymphocytic leukemia. Each CDR3 is given with its conserved first and last residue. Fields, in order: V gene, J gene, CDR3 protein.

>TRBV2|TRBJ2-2
CASGGRASSTGELFF
>TRBV7-9|TRBJ2-2
CASSLARVPGELFF
>TRBV15|TRBJ2-1
CATSRGSGRIDEQFF
>TRBV6-5|TRBJ1-5
CASRRQGSSNQPQHF
>TRBV19|TRBJ2-2
CASNEQGAPGELFF
>TRBV2|TRBJ2-7
CASRGGTAYEQYF
>TRBV6-5|TRBJ1-5
CASSPTPSSNQPQHF
>TRBV15|TRBJ1-4
CATRKEGAQGEKLFF
>TRBV30|TRBJ1-3
CAWSPGDGTSSGNTIYF
>TRBV27|TRBJ1-1
CASSLEGSTEAFF
>TRBV19|TRBJ2-2
CASSSGRGPTGELFF
>TRBV19|TRBJ2-1
CASSIHYNEQFF
>TRBV4-3|TRBJ2-1
CASSQEAMIAARNEQFF
>TRBV9|TRBJ1-6
CASSKEAGDGSPLHF
>TRBV19|TRBJ2-1
CASSIWDNEQFF
>TRBV27|TRBJ2-5
CASSLGQGRRTQYF
>TRBV11-2|TRBJ2-1
CASSPSGYYNEQFF
>TRBV29-1|TRBJ2-5
CSVEAEGTGGPGETQYF
>TRBV6-5|TRBJ1-2
CASSRQGNGYTF
>TRBV6-1|TRBJ2-5
CASSQGQGQETQYF
>TRBV27|TRBJ1-2
CASSNRASDGYTF
>TRBV21-1|TRBJ2-2
CASSKVTSIAGELFF
>TRBV7-2|TRBJ2-5
CASSLGERLDGTQYF
>TRBV18|TRBJ2-7
CASSPGQTYEQYF
>TRBV19|TRBJ2-2
CASSRGQGDTGELFF
>TRBV7-2|TRBJ2-5
CASSLRGRRETQYF
>TRBV6-6|TRBJ2-2
CASSRGQDYTGELFF
>TRBV29-1|TRBJ1-1
CSVDGQGGAEAFF
>TRBV7-2|TRBJ2-7
CASSLTSGGASYEQYF
>TRBV5-4|TRBJ2-7
CASSQSLAGSAYEQYF
>TRBV6-4|TRBJ1-5
CASSDGRSNQPQHF
>TRBV7-8|TRBJ1-1
CASSSDRGAEAFF
>TRBV27|TRBJ2-6
CASTKPGANVLTF
>TRBV7-9|TRBJ2-7
CASSFGDRTYEQYF
>TRBV7-3|TRBJ2-7
CASSLGPGGSYEQYF
>TRBV6-6|TRBJ2-1
CASSWTDEQFF
>TRBV7-3|TRBJ2-1
CASSLTGLAGLNEQFF